What follows are 31 T cell receptor beta chains derived from one specimen sequenced in a study of T cells in Graves' hyperthyroidism and ophthalmopathy. RNA transcripts gave rise to amplified TCR beta CDR3 regions. When the TCR CDR3 underwent first-round RT-PCR, the HTBI primer set was used. From the multiplex PCR reads, TCRdb called clonotypes with MiXCR, one entry per CDR3 protein. The profile shows approximately 610,000 distinct CDR3 sequences, roughly 14% of them singletons. What was sequenced was blood. Every receptor here comes from a woman in her thirties or forties with Graves' ophthalmopathy.

This clonotype was observed many times. This chain links TRBV6-8 with TRBJ2-3, with D possibly matching TRBD1 (5 bases). The CDR3 sequence is 13 residues long. The V and J ends lost 8 bases and 4 bases respectively, with 13 bases between them. Germline-derived CDR1 and CDR2 are MNHGY and SAAAGT. CDR3 nucleotides: TGTGCCAGCGGGGCATTTGGGCCAGATACGCAGTATTTT. Amino acid sequence: CASGAFGPDTQYF.

This clonotype was found many times. The V and J genes are TRBV4-2 and TRBJ1-5; TRBD1 matches at 8 bases. Per the germline V gene, CDR1 is LGHNA and CDR2 is YNFKEQ. This CDR3 comprises 15 residues. J lost 4 bases, V lost 0 bases, and 2 bases had no gene match. The CDR3 region is CASSQERDRNQPQHF. In DNA form, the CDR3 reads TGTGCCAGCAGCCAAGAGAGGGACAGGAATCAGCCCCAGCATTTT.

Remarks on this clonotype: A much larger clone sits a single nucleotide away, making a read error possible. This chain links TRBV13 with TRBJ2-7; TRBD2 matches at 7 bases. Germline CDR1 reads PRHDT; CDR2 reads FYEKMQ (reference sequence). The CDR3 length is 14 residues. This CDR3 is CASSHSGLLYEQHF. The CDR3, as DNA: TGTGCCAGCAGCCATAGCGGGCTCCTATACGAGCAGCACTTC.

DNA of the CDR3: TGTGCCAGCAGCTTAGTGGGGGCAGGCTTGGGCGGGGAGCTGTTTTTT. It encodes CASSLVGAGLGGELFF. The chain is built from TRBV11-2 and TRBJ2-2, with D maybe TRBD1 (6 bases). This CDR3 is 16 amino acids long. CDR1 is SGHAT, CDR2 FQNNGV, per germline. The germline V and J ends were trimmed by 1 base and 7 bases, with 16 bases remaining between them. Filled out from reference TRBV11-2 and TRBJ2-2, the complete variable domain reads EAGVAQSPRYKIIEKRQSVAFWCNPISGHATLYWYQQILGQGPKLLIQFQNNGVVDDSQLPKDRFSAERLKGVDSTLKIQPAKLEDSAVYLCASSLVGAGLGGELFFGEGSRLTVL.

This clonotype was observed many times. The chain combines TRBV7-2 with TRBJ2-4; D uncertain. There are 12 residues in the CDR3. Germline V gives CDR1 SGHTA, CDR2 FQGNSA. Trimming removed 5 bases from V and 3 bases from J, with 5 bases in between. CDR3 loop: CASSLYKNIQYF. The DNA for the CDR3 is TGTGCCAGCAGCCTATACAAAAACATTCAGTACTTC.

This clonotype was found many times. The J gene is TRBJ2-5, the V gene TRBV9, with D possibly matching TRBD1 (8 bases). This CDR3 has 14 residues. From germline, CDR1 is SGDLS and CDR2 YYNGEE. Trimming shortened V by 3 bases and J by 5 bases, and 14 bases separated the two germline ends. CDR3: CASSAGGQAETQYF. The CDR3 bases are TGTGCCAGCAGCGCGGGGGGACAGGCCGAGACCCAGTACTTC.

The count of this clonotype is one. This chain joins TRBV6-5 and TRBJ1-1, with 8 bases that match TRBD1. The CDR3 extends over 17 amino acids. Germline loops: CDR1 MNHEY, CDR2 SVGAGI. V was clipped by 4 bases and J by 4 bases; unmatched bases: 14. This chain's CDR3 is CASSSGTGSTLGTEAFF. The CDR3 DNA follows: TGTGCCAGCAGTTCCGGGACAGGATCCACTTTAGGCACTGAAGCTTTCTTT.

There are many counts of this clonotype. J is TRBJ2-2 and V is TRBV12-3 or TRBV12-4; D uncertain. Trimming pared 8 bases from V and 3 bases from J, leaving 10 bases between. The CDR3 consists of 13 residues. CDR3 coding DNA: TGTGCCAGCGGAGAGAGGTACACCGGGGAGCTGTTTTTT. Translated, it gives CASGERYTGELFF.

In this sample, this clonotype turned up many times. The chain is built from TRBV7-8 and TRBJ1-3, with a weak D call TRBD1 (6 bases). This CDR3 region has 15 residues. Germline loops: CDR1 SGHVS, CDR2 FQNEAQ. V was shortened by 4 bases and J by 4 bases, with 14 bases between the two germline ends. CDR3: CASSWGQGGGNTIYF. Here the CDR3 DNA reads TGTGCCAGCAGCTGGGGGCAGGGTGGAGGAAACACCATATATTTT.

This clonotype has at least ten counts. The chain employs TRBV10-1 and TRBJ2-7, with 7 nucleotides matching TRBD1. Unmatched junction bases numbered 9, after V lost 10 bases and J lost 3 bases. CDR3 length: 13 residues. Germline V CDR1 and CDR2: WNHNN, SYGVQD (reference sequence). The CDR3 sequence is CANKAQGVYEQYF. The CDR3, as DNA: TGCGCCAACAAAGCCCAGGGGGTCTACGAGCAGTACTTC.

This clonotype was observed many times. The gene calls are TRBV6-1 and TRBJ2-7, with 10 bases identical to TRBD1. The V and J ends lost 7 bases and 3 bases, in that order; junction bases with no gene match: 9. This CDR3 spans 15 amino acids. Germline CDR1 and CDR2: MNHNS and SASEGT. The chain's CDR3 is CASNHAGQGGYEQYF. The CDR3 nucleotides read TGTGCCAGCAATCACGCCGGACAGGGGGGCTACGAGCAGTACTTC.

V is TRBV6-2 or TRBV6-3 and J is TRBJ1-5, with 9 bases fitting TRBD1. This CDR3 is 16 amino acids long. Germline CDR1 is MNHEY and CDR2 is SVGEGT. The J segment lost 3 bases and the V segment lost 2 bases, leaving 5 bases of the junction unmatched. The CDR3 sequence is CASSYPQGAYNQPQHF. The DNA of the CDR3 is TGTGCCAGCAGTTACCCACAGGGGGCTTACAATCAGCCCCAGCATTTT.

The chain couples TRBV19 to TRBJ1-1; D remains ambiguous. Germline CDR1 LNHDA, CDR2 SQIVND (reference sequence). The CDR3 totals 11 residues. V was cut by 2 bases and J by 11 bases, with 9 bases left in between. CDR3 sequence reads: CASSIRWLAFF. In DNA, the CDR3 is TGTGCCAGTAGTATAAGGTGGTTGGCTTTCTTT.

This clonotype came up many times. The J gene is TRBJ2-7, the V gene TRBV5-6, with 8 bases identical to TRBD1. This CDR3 is 15 amino acids long. J was trimmed by 0 bases and V by 4 bases; bases with no gene match: 6. Germline CDR1 SGHDT, CDR2 YYEEEE. The CDR3 loop is CASSGGQGPSYEQYF. CDR3 nucleotide sequence: TGTGCCAGCAGCGGAGGACAGGGCCCCTCCTACGAGCAGTACTTC.

This clonotype was counted at least ten times. V and J are TRBV27 and TRBJ1-5; D possibly corresponds to TRBD1 (6 bases). The CDR3 has 14 residues. The germline V and J ends were trimmed by 5 bases and 3 bases, with 11 bases remaining between them. Per the germline V gene, CDR1 is MNHEY and CDR2 is SMNVEV (reference sequence). The CDR3: CASSLRGFNQPQHF. CDR3 nucleotide sequence: TGTGCCAGCAGTCTCAGGGGTTTCAATCAGCCCCAGCATTTT.

This clonotype was picked up many times. The chain joins TRBV7-2 to TRBJ2-5, with D maybe TRBD2 (6 bases). CDR3 length equals 16 residues. The germline V gene has CDR1 SGHTA and CDR2 FQGNSA. V shed 3 bases and J shed 4 bases, with 18 bases lying between them. CDR3 DNA sequence: TGTGCCAGCAGCTTGGCGCCCCCGGGAGTGGGAGAGACCCAGTACTTC. This sequence encodes CASSLAPPGVGETQYF.

This clonotype was detected ten times or more. The rearrangement links TRBV5-1 to TRBJ1-1; 7 bases are shared with TRBD1. The CDR3 has 15 amino acids. Germline V gives CDR1 SGHRS, CDR2 YFSETQ. Germline trimming cut 5 bases from V and 0 bases from J; bases unmatched to any gene: 7. Here the CDR3 reads CASRQHGQVNTEAFF. The CDR3 DNA reads TGCGCCAGCAGACAACACGGACAGGTGAACACTGAAGCTTTCTTT.

This clonotype was seen ten or more times. This chain uses TRBV28 with TRBJ2-7, with no clear D. Germline V gene sequence: CDR1 MDHEN, CDR2 SYDVKM. The CDR3 covers 11 residues. Trimming cost V 5 bases and J 6 bases, with 8 bases left between them. The DNA for the CDR3 is TGTGCCAGCAGTCATGCAAGCGAGCAGTACTTC. Its protein product is CASSHASEQYF. Full variable domain (missing parts from reference TRBV28 and TRBJ2-7): DVKVTQSSRYLVKRTGEKVFLECVQDMDHENMFWYRQDPGLGLRLIYFSYDVKMKEKGDIPEGYSVSREKKERFSLILESASTNQTSMYLCASSHASEQYFGPGTRLTVT.

Only a few counts were recorded for this clonotype. The J gene is TRBJ2-6, the V gene TRBV5-1; the D is unclear. Germline V gives CDR1 SGHRS, CDR2 YFSETQ. The CDR3 has 17 amino acids. Trimming stripped 5 bases from V and 3 bases from J, with 18 bases between. CDR3 sequence (DNA): TGCGCCAGCAGTCGAACCGGGTCCCGTGGTGGGGCCAACGTCCTGACTTTC. Translated: CASSRTGSRGGANVLTF. Full variable domain (missing parts from reference TRBV5-1 and TRBJ2-6): KAGVTQTPRYLIKTRGQQVTLSCSPISGHRSVSWYQQTPGQGLQFLFEYFSETQRNKGNFPGRFSGRQFSNSRSEMNVSTLELGDSALYLCASSRTGSRGGANVLTFGAGSRLTVL.

This clonotype showed up many times. CDR3 bases: TGCAGCGTTGGCGGGGATGCCAGCAATCAGCCCCAGCATTTT. It is translated as CSVGGDASNQPQHF. The chain couples TRBV29-1 to TRBJ1-5; D remains ambiguous. With 4 bases removed from V and 1 base from J, the gap between germline ends came to 11 bases. Per germline, CDR1 SQVTM and CDR2 ANQGSEA. This CDR3 contains 14 residues.

In its sample, this clonotype was seen many times. The junction shows a germline mismatch at one end, possibly a read error. The V gene is TRBV5-1, the J gene TRBJ1-1, with 9 bases aligning to TRBD1. Germline values: CDR1 SGHRS, CDR2 YFSETQ. The CDR3 runs to 12 residues. CDR3 region: CASSLGTGEAFF. The CDR3 DNA reads as TGTGCCAGCAGTTTAGGGACAGGGGAAGCTTTCTTT.

This clonotype was observed many times. The CDR3 nucleotides are TGTGCCATCAGCCCCGGGGGGAACACTGAAGCTTTCTTT. As protein: CAISPGGNTEAFF. The rearrangement uses TRBV10-3 and TRBJ1-1; D possibly corresponds to TRBD1 (5 bases). The CDR3 extends over 13 amino acids. Trimming took 6 bases from V and 1 from J, leaving 9 bases between them. Per germline, CDR1 ENHRY and CDR2 SYGVKD.

J is TRBJ2-4 and V is TRBV3-1, with D perhaps TRBD1 or TRBD2 (5 bases each). The germline V and J ends were trimmed by 0 bases and 6 bases, with 12 bases remaining between them. Germline V gene data show CDR1 as LGHDT and CDR2 as YNNKEL (reference sequence). This CDR3 is 15 amino acids long. The CDR3 nucleotides are TGTGCCAGCAGCCAAGACTACGGGGCTGGAAACATTCAGTACTTC. Its protein is CASSQDYGAGNIQYF. The variable domain in full, with the rest retrieved from reference TRBV3-1 and TRBJ2-4, is DTAVSQTPKYLVTQMGNDKSIKCEQNLGHDTMYWYKQDSKKFLKIMFSYNNKELIINETVPNRFSPKSPDKAHLNLHINSLELGDSAVYFCASSQDYGAGNIQYFGAGTRLSVL.

This clonotype appeared a few times. The chain is built from TRBV6-5 and TRBJ1-2; TRBD1 is a possible D gene (6 bases). Germline CDR1 and CDR2: MNHEY and SVGAGI. The CDR3 loop spans 14 amino acids. The V gene lost 1 base and the J gene lost 6 bases, with 12 bases spanning the gap. The CDR3 is CASSYLGAGHGYTF. The CDR3 bases are TGTGCCAGCAGTTACTTGGGGGCAGGCCATGGCTACACCTTC.

This clonotype was recorded at least ten times. This chain uses TRBV5-1 with TRBJ2-5; the D is unclear. Deletions cut 4 bases from V and 3 bases from J, with 13 bases between. The CDR3 loop spans 14 amino acids. Germline CDR1 and CDR2: SGHRS and YFSETQ. CDR3 sequence reads: CASSPTTWKETQYF. In DNA, the CDR3 is TGCGCCAGCAGCCCCACGACATGGAAAGAGACCCAGTACTTC.

The chain employs TRBV12-3 or TRBV12-4 and TRBJ1-2; D not resolved. V lost 0 bases, J lost 1 base, and 6 bases lay in between. The CDR3 totals 14 residues. The CDR3 is CASSLADFNYGYTF. DNA of the CDR3: TGTGCCAGCAGTTTAGCAGATTTTAACTATGGCTACACCTTC.

This clonotype was observed many times. This chain joins TRBV28 and TRBJ1-5, with D hard to call. Trimming cost V 6 bases and J 0 bases, with 3 bases left between them. The CDR3 is made up of 12 amino acids. Germline V lookup: CDR1 MDHEN, CDR2 SYDVKM. In DNA form, the CDR3 reads TGTGCCAGCAGGAGTAGCAATCAGCCCCAGCATTTT. Protein: CASRSSNQPQHF.

The sample holds many counts of this clonotype. V gene TRBV6-5 combines with J gene TRBJ1-1, with no clear D. Between the trimmed V and J ends, which lost 4 bases and 8 bases, there was a span of 14 bases. Germline CDR1 reads MNHEY; CDR2 reads SVGAGI. The CDR3 loop spans 13 amino acids. This chain's CDR3 is CASSFELGREAFF. The CDR3 bases are TGTGCCAGCAGTTTCGAGCTGGGAAGGGAAGCTTTCTTT.

V is TRBV7-2 and J is TRBJ1-2; perhaps TRBD1 as D (6 bases). Looked up from germline, CDR1 is SGHTA and CDR2 is FQGNSA. This CDR3 is 15 amino acids long. V gave up 5 bases and J gave up 2 bases, with 15 bases separating them. CDR3 residues: CASSEPGHGNYGYTF. CDR3 DNA: TGTGCCAGCAGCGAGCCGGGACACGGAAACTATGGCTACACCTTC.

This clonotype was counted many times. This chain connects TRBV27 to TRBJ2-7; 9 positions agree with TRBD2. The CDR3 spans 14 residues. CDR1 and CDR2 (germline): MNHEY, SMNVEV (reference sequence). With V trimmed by 5 bases and J by 4 bases, 6 bases remained unmatched. The CDR3 coding sequence is TGTGCCAGCAGTCCAGAGACTAGCGGATACGAGCAGTACTTC. Translating it yields CASSPETSGYEQYF.

This clonotype was counted ten times or more. This rearrangement joins TRBV6-2 or TRBV6-3 to TRBJ2-7, with TRBD2 matching over 8 bases. This CDR3 has 14 residues. Germline assignment: CDR1 MNHEY and CDR2 SVGEGT. The trim removed 2 bases at V and 3 bases at J, leaving 3 bases unmatched. CDR3 DNA: TGTGCCAGCAGTTACATAGCGGGGAACTACGAGCAGTACTTC. Its protein is CASSYIAGNYEQYF.